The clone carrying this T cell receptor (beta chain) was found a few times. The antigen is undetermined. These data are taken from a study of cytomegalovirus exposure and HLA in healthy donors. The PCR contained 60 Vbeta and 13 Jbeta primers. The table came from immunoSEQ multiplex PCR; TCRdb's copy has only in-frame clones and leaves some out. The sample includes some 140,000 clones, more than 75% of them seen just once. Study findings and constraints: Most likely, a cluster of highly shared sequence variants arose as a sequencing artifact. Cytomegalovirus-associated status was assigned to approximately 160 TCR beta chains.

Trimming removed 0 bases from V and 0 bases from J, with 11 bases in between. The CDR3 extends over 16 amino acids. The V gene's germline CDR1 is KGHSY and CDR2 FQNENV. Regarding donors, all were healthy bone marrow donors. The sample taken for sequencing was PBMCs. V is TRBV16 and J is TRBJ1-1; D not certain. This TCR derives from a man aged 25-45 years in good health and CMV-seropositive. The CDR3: CASSQSWESLNTEAFF. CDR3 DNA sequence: TGTGCCAGCAGCCAATCGTGGGAGAGTTTGAACACTGAAGCTTTCTTT.